The rows below give T cell receptor beta chains drawn from one sample of a study of T cell responses to AZD1222 COVID-19 vaccine. The data were produced by immunoSEQ multiplex PCR, yet TCRdb's version contains in-frame clones alone and is incomplete. The sample holds around 170,000 clones, about nine tenths seen once. Specimen: peripheral blood, collected on day 0 of AZD1222 vaccination. The receptors here all came from an adult in good health. CDR3s include the opening cysteine and the closing phenylalanine or tryptophan. Each record gives: clone size, D gene, V gene, J gene, CDR3 DNA, CDR3 protein. D genes are given only for firm matches. The size field is filled for only some rows; it gives once, few, many or a size class.

>once|TRBD1|TRBV4-1|TRBJ2-1
TGCGCCAGCAGCCAGCCGGGACAGGGGTTTTTAAATGAGCAGTTCTTC
CASSQPGQGFLNEQFF
>-|-|TRBV4-1|TRBJ2-7
TGCGCCAGCAGCCAATACTGGGGAGGGGGGAGCTCCTACGAGCAGTACTTC
CASSQYWGGGSSYEQYF
>-|-|TRBV12-3/TRBV12-4|TRBJ2-2
TGTGCCAGCAGTTCCACCGGGGAGCTGTTTTTT
CASSSTGELFF
>-|-|TRBV12-1|TRBJ1-1
TGTGCCAGCAGCTCCTATCGACGGGAAAACACTGAAGCTTTCTTT
CASSSYRRENTEAFF
>-|-|TRBV5-1|TRBJ1-1
TGCGCCAGCAGCTTGGACGGGTTGTCGAACACTGAAGCTTTCTTT
CASSLDGLSNTEAFF
>-|TRBD1|TRBV5-4|TRBJ1-1
TGTGCCAGCAGCTTGGTTGGGACAGTAGGCACTGAAGCTTTCTTT
CASSLVGTVGTEAFF
>-|TRBD1|TRBV7-8|TRBJ1-5
TGTGCCAGCAGCCCCAGACAGGGAGGGTTCGATCAGCCCCAGCATTTT
CASSPRQGGFDQPQHF
>once|TRBD2|TRBV28|TRBJ2-7
TGTGCCAGCAGTCGACTGACGTTGAGCGGGAGGACCTACGAGCAGTACTTC
CASSRLTLSGRTYEQYF
>-|-|TRBV6-5|TRBJ2-7
TGTGCCAGCAGTTACTCGAAGGTTATCTACGAGCAGTACTTC
CASSYSKVIYEQYF
>-|-|TRBV7-2|TRBJ2-7
TGTGCCAGCAGCTTTGGGGCAGGGGAAGAGCAGTACTTC
CASSFGAGEEQYF
>once|-|TRBV19|TRBJ1-1
TGTGCCAGTAGCGCGAAGGGGGACACTGAAGCTTTCTTT
CASSAKGDTEAFF
>-|-|TRBV10-3|TRBJ2-3
TGTGCCATAACACCAGGGAGGTCAACAGATACGCAGTATTTT
CAITPGRSTDTQYF
>-|-|TRBV5-1|TRBJ1-1
TGCGCCAGCAGCCCGGTAGCGGGTAACACTGAAGCTTTCTTT
CASSPVAGNTEAFF
>-|-|TRBV11-2|TRBJ1-6
TGTGCCAGCAGCCCGGGGGCTAATTCACCCCTCCACTTT
CASSPGANSPLHF
>-|TRBD1|TRBV7-6|TRBJ1-5
TGTGCCAGCAGCCAGGGGGGGGGCACTTATAGCAATCAGCCCCAGCATTTT
CASSQGGGTYSNQPQHF
>-|TRBD1|TRBV7-3|TRBJ1-1
TGTGCCAGCAGCTTAACGTTTGGGACAGCAGAAGCTTTCTTT
CASSLTFGTAEAFF
>-|-|TRBV29-1|TRBJ1-5
TGCAGCGTGGGGGGGGCGTCTCAGCCCCAGCATTTT
CSVGGASQPQHF
>-|-|TRBV6-2/TRBV6-3|TRBJ2-4
TGTGCCAGCAGTTACATACAAAACATTCAGTACTTC
CASSYIQNIQYF
>-|TRBD1|TRBV28|TRBJ2-1
TGTGCCAGCAGTTCCCCGCACAGGGGCGATGAGCAGTTCTTC
CASSSPHRGDEQFF
>-|-|TRBV28|TRBJ2-2
TGTGCCAGCAGTCCAGTGATTGATGACGGGGAGCTGTTTTTT
CASSPVIDDGELFF
>-|-|TRBV7-2|TRBJ1-5
TGTGCCAGCAGCCCCATAGGTCAGCCCCAGCATTTT
CASSPIGQPQHF
>-|TRBD1|TRBV3-1/TRBV3-2|TRBJ1-3
TGTGCCAGCAGCCATGGGGGGACAGGGAGCTCTGGAAACACCATATATTTT
CASSHGGTGSSGNTIYF
>-|-|TRBV11-2|TRBJ1-3
TGTGCCAGCGGGGGTTCTGGAAACACCATATATTTT
CASGGSGNTIYF
>-|-|TRBV7-2|TRBJ2-7
TGTGCCAGCAGCTTAGCTCCCGGATACGAGCAGTACTTC
CASSLAPGYEQYF
>-|-|TRBV5-1|TRBJ1-4
TGCGCCAGCAGCTTGGGGTCCTACCCTTTTTATGAAAAACTGTTTTTT
CASSLGSYPFYEKLFF
>-|TRBD1|TRBV7-8|TRBJ1-5
TGTGCCAGCAGCCGGGGACAGTTCGATGGGGGCAATCAGCCCCAGCATTTT
CASSRGQFDGGNQPQHF
>-|TRBD2|TRBV3-1/TRBV3-2|TRBJ2-3
TGTGCCAGCAGCCAATTGCCCCTGGGAGCGGGGGGAGATACGCAGTATTTT
CASSQLPLGAGGDTQYF
>once|-|TRBV4-1|TRBJ2-5
TGCGCCAGCAGCCAGCCCTGGGATTGGGAGACCCAGTACTTC
CASSQPWDWETQYF